Listed below are T cell receptor beta chains from one sample, sequenced in a study of T-cell memory formation after mild COVID-19. TCRdb used MiXCR to reprocess the 5' RACE reads, holding one entry per CDR3 protein. The sample lists 350,000 to 450,000 distinct CDR3 sequences, 20% to 25% occurring once. Sequenced material: PBMCs or a T cell subset sorted from them (not recorded which). The receptors come from an adult woman who had mild COVID-19 (a few samples of this study predate the infection). Cell type and time point are not known. Both conserved end residues are part of each CDR3. D genes are given only for firm matches. Some rows have no size entry. The others give once, few or many, or a class for an expanded clone.

>TRBV29-1|TRBJ2-7|many|TRBD1
CSVVEDRVVEQYF
TGCAGCGTTGTTGAGGACAGGGTCGTCGAGCAGTACTTC
>TRBV7-9|TRBJ1-1|few|-
CASTNPAGGLTEAFF
TGTGCCAGCACCAACCCCGCGGGGGGTTTGACTGAAGCTTTCTTT
>TRBV7-2|TRBJ2-5|many|-
CASSFRSRQETQYF
TGTGCCAGCAGCTTTCGGAGCAGACAAGAGACCCAGTACTTC
>TRBV20-1|TRBJ2-1|many|TRBD2
CSATRPLAGPGHEQFF
TGCAGTGCTACTCGCCCCTTAGCGGGGCCGGGCCATGAGCAGTTCTTC
>TRBV20-1|TRBJ2-5|few|-
CSASLVGTQETQYF
TGCAGTGCCAGTCTTGTAGGGACCCAAGAGACCCAGTACTTC
>TRBV11-2|TRBJ2-5|once|TRBD1
CASGTLQGGETQYF
TGTGCCAGCGGGACCTTACAGGGGGGAGAGACCCAGTACTTC
>TRBV4-1|TRBJ2-7|few|TRBD1
CASSQAGQVYEQYF
TGCGCCAGCAGCCAAGCGGGACAGGTCTACGAGCAGTACTTC
>TRBV20-1|TRBJ2-7|many|TRBD2
CSAISGGLSYEQYF
TGCAGTGCTATCAGCGGGGGCCTCTCCTACGAGCAGTACTTC
>TRBV7-9|TRBJ1-2|few|-
CASSLDLGDYGYTF
TGTGCCAGCAGCTTAGATTTAGGAGACTATGGCTACACCTTC
>TRBV14|TRBJ2-1|many|-
CASSQGRERVYNEQFF
TGTGCCAGCAGCCAAGGTCGGGAGAGGGTCTACAATGAGCAGTTCTTC
>TRBV4-3|TRBJ2-7|-|TRBD1
CASSQGPGTGQNEQYF
TGCGCCAGCAGCCAAGGACCAGGGACAGGGCAAAACGAGCAGTACTTC
>TRBV25-1|TRBJ2-1|-|-
CASSELDFHEQFF
TGTGCCAGCAGTGAGTTAGATTTCCATGAGCAGTTCTTC
>TRBV2|TRBJ2-5|few|-
CASSGPETQYF
TGTGCCAGCAGCGGCCCAGAGACCCAGTACTTC
>TRBV11-2|TRBJ1-1|-|-
CASNKQEYTEAFF
TGTGCCAGCAACAAACAGGAATACACTGAAGCTTTCTTT
>TRBV5-1|TRBJ2-1|-|TRBD2
CASSPAGGSYNEQFF
TGTGCCAGCTCACCGGCGGGAGGGTCCTACAATGAGCAGTTCTTC
>TRBV20-1|TRBJ1-2|-|TRBD1
CSARDMKRDSGGYTF
TGCAGTGCTAGAGATATGAAGAGGGACAGTGGCGGCTACACCTTC
>TRBV5-1|TRBJ1-5|-|TRBD1
CASSLGTGEVGDQPQHF
TGCGCCAGCAGCTTGGGGACAGGGGAAGTGGGCGATCAGCCCCAGCATTTT
>TRBV2|TRBJ2-3|-|TRBD2
CASLRPRGAGTDTQYF
TGTGCCAGCTTACGACCGCGGGGGGCTGGCACAGATACGCAGTATTTT